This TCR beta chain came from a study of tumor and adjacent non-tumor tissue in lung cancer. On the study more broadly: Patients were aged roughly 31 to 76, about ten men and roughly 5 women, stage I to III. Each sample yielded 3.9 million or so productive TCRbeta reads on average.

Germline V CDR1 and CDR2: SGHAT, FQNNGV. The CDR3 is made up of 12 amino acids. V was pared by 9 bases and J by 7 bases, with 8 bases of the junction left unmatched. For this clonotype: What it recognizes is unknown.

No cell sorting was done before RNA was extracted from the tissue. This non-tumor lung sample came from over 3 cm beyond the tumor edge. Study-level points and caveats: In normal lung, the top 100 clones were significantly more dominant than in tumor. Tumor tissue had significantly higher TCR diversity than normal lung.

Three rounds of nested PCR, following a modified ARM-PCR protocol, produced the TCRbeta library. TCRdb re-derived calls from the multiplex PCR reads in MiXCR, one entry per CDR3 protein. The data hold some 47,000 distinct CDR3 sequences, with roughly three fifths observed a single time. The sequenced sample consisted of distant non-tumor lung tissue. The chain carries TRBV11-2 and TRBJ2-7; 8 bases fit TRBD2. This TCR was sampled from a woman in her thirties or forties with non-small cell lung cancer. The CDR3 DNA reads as TGTGCCAGTATTTCGGGGGGGCAGGAGCAGTACTTC. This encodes CASISGGQEQYF.